This record concerns one T cell receptor beta chain sequence. No antigen is known for it. The CDR3 extends over 11 amino acids. Germline V gene sequence: CDR1 SQVTM, CDR2 ANQGSEA. V gave up 7 bases and J gave up 1 base, with 7 bases separating them. The sample is drawn from a study of cytomegalovirus exposure and HLA in healthy donors. In the PCR, 60 Vbeta and 13 Jbeta primers were used. Method: immunoSEQ multiplex PCR; TCRdb's copy keeps in-frame clones and lacks some. The table has some 60,000 clones, approximately 80% seen once. Though nominally healthy at sampling, donors likely had unrecorded immune exposures. Study findings and constraints: Earlier analysis found most TCR beta V segments productive about 87% or about 30% of the time. According to a later analysis, donors in an Asian-associated ancestry cluster reportedly had fewer N-insertions than the approximately 670-donor mean.

The chain is built from TRBV29-1 and TRBJ1-1, with D hard to call. Sequenced sample: PBMCs. The receptor comes from a male donor in good health and CMV-seronegative. CDR3 sequence (DNA): TGCAGCGGCCGAGGGAACACTGAAGCTTTCTTT. It codes for CSGRGNTEAFF.